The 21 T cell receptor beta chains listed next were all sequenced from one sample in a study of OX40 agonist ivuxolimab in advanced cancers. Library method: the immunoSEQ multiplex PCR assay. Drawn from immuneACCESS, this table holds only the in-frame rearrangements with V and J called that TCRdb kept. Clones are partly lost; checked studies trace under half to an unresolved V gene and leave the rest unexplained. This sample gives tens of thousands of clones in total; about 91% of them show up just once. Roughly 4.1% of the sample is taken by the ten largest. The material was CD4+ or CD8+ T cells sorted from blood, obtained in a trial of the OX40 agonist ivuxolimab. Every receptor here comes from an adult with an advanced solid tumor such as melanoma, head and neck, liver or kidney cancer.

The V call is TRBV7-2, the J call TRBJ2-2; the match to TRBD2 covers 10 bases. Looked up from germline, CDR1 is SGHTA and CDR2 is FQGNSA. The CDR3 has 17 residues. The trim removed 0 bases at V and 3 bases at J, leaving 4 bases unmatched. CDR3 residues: CASSLAGTSEYTGELFF. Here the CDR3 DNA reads TGTGCCAGCAGCTTAGCCGGGACTAGCGAGTACACCGGGGAGCTGTTTTTT.

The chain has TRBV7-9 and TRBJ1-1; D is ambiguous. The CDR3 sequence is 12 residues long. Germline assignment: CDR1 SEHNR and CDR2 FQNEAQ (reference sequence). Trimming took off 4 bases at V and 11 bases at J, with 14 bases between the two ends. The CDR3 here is CASSSKSLEAFF. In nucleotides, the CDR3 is TGTGCCAGCAGCTCAAAGTCGCTTGAGGCTTTCTTT.

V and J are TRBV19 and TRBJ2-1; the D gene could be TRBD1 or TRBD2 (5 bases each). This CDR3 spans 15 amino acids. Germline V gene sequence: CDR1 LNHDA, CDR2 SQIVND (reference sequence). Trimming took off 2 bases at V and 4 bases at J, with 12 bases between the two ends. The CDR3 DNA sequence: TGTGCCAGTAGTATATCGGGGACCTTGTACAATGAGCAGTTCTTC. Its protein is CASSISGTLYNEQFF.

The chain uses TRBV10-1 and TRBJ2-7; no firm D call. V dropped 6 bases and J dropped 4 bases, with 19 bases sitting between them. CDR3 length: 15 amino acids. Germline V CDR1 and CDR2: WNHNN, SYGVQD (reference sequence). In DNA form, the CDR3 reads TGCGCCAGCAGCCCCGGTGGGGAAGGTAAGTACGAGCAGTACGTC. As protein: CASSPGGEGKYEQYV.

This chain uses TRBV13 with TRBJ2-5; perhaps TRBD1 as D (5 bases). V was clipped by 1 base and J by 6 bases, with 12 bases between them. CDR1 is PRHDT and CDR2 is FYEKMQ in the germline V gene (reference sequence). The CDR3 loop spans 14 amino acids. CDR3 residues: CASSLADSTKTQYF. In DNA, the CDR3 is TGTGCCAGCAGCTTAGCAGACAGCACTAAGACCCAGTACTTC.

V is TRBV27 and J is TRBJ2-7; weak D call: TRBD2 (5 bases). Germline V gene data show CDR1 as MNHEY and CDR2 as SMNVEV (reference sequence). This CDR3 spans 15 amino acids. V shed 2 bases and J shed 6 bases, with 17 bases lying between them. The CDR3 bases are TGTGCCAGCAGTTTAATTCTAGCTGAGATTAGCGAGCAGTACTTC. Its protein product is CASSLILAEISEQYF.

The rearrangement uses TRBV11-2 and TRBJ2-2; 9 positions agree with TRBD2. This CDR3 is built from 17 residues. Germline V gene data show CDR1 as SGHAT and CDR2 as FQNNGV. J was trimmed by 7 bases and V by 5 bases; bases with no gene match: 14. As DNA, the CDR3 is TGTGCCAGCAGCGCGTCGTTTCTAGCGGGACGGGACGGGGAGCTGTTTTTT. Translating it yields CASSASFLAGRDGELFF.

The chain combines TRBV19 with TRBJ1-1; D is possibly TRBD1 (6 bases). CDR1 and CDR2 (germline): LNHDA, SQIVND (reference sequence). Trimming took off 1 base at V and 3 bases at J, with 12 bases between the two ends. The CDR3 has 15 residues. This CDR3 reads CASSIGQGLDTEAFF. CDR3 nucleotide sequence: TGTGCCAGTAGTATAGGCCAGGGGTTAGACACTGAAGCTTTCTTT.

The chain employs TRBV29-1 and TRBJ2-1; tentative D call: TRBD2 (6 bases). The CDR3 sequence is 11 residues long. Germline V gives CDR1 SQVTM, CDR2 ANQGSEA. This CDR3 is CSFPRGLEQFF. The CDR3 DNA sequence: TGCAGTTTTCCGCGGGGTTTGGAGCAGTTCTTC.

The CDR3 is CASSLPSEGDIQYF. The CDR3 region has the DNA TGTGCCAGCAGCTTACCGTCTGAGGGGGACATTCAGTACTTC. The rearrangement uses TRBV7-9 and TRBJ2-4; D is perhaps TRBD1 (6 bases). The CDR3 covers 14 residues. The ends were cut back, 2 bases at V and 8 bases at J, with 13 bases in the middle. Per the germline V gene, CDR1 is SEHNR and CDR2 is FQNEAQ (reference sequence).

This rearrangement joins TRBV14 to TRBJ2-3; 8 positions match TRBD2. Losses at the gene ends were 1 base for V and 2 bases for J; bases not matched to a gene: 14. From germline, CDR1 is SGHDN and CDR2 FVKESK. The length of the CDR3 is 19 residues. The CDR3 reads CASSQAGISGDKLTDTQYF. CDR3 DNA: TGTGCCAGCAGCCAAGCTGGGATTAGCGGGGACAAACTCACAGATACGCAGTATTTT.

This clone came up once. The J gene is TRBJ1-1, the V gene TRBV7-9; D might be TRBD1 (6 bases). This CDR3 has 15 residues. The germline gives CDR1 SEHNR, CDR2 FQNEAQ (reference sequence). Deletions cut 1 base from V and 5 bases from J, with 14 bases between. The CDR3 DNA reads TGTGCCAGCAGCTTAGGTGGCAGGGGTTCGACTGAAGCTTTCTTT. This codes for CASSLGGRGSTEAFF.

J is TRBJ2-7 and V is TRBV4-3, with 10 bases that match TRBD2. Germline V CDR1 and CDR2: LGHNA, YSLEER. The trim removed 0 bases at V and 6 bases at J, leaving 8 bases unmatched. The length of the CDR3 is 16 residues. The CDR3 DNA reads TGCGCCAGCAGCCAAGATTGGGTCAGCGGGAGGGCCGAGCAGTACTTC. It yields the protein CASSQDWVSGRAEQYF.

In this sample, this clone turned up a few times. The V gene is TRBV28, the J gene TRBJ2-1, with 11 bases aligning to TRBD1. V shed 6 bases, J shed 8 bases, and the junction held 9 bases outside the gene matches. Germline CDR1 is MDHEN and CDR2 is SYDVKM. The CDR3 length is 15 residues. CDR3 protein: CASRDRDRGEDEQFF. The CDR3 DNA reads TGTGCCAGCAGGGACCGGGACAGGGGGGAGGATGAGCAGTTCTTC. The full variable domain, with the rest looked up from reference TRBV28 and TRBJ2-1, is DVKVTQSSRYLVKRTGEKVFLECVQDMDHENMFWYRQDPGLGLRLIYFSYDVKMKEKGDIPEGYSVSREKKERFSLILESASTNQTSMYLCASRDRDRGEDEQFFGPGTRLTVL.

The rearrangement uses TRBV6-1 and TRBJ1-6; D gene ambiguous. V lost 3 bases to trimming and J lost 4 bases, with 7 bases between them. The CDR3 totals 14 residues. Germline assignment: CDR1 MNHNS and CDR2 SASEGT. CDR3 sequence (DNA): TGTGCCAGCAGTGAGTGGCGGTATAATTCACCCCTCCACTTT. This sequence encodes CASSEWRYNSPLHF.

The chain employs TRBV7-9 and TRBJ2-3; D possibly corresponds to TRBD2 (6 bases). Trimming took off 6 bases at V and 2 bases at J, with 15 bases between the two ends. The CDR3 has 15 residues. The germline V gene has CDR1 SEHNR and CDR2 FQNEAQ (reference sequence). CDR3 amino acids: CASRGVGGPTDTQYF. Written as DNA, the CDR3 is TGTGCCAGCAGGGGAGTCGGGGGTCCCACAGATACGCAGTATTTT.

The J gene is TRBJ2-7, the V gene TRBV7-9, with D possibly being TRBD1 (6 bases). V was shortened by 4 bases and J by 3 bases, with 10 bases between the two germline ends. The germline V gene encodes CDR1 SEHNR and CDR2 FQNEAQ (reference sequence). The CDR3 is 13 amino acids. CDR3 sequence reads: CASSSDSNYEQYV. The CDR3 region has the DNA TGTGCCAGCAGCTCGGACAGCAACTACGAGCAGTACGTC.

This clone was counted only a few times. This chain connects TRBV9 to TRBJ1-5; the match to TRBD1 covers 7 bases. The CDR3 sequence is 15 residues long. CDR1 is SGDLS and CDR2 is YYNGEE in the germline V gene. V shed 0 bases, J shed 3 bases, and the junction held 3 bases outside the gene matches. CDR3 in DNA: TGTGCCAGCAGCGTAGGGGGACAGTTCAATCAGCCCCAGCATTTT. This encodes CASSVGGQFNQPQHF.

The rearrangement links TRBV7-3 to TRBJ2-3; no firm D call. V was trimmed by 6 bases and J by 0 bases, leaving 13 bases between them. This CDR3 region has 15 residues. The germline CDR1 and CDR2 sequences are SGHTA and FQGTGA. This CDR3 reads CASSHGITSTDTQYF. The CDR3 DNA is TGTGCCAGCAGTCATGGGATTACTAGCACAGATACGCAGTATTTT.

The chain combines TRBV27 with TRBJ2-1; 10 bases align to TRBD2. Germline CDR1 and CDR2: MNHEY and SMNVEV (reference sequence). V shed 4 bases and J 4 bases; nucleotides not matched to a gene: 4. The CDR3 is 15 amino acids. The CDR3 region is CASSSGTSAYNEQFF. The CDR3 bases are TGTGCCAGCAGTTCCGGGACTAGCGCTTACAATGAGCAGTTCTTC.

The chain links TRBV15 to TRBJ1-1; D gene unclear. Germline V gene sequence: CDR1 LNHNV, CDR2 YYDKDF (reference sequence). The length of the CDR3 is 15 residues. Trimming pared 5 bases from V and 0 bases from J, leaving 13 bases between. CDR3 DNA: TGTGCCACCAGCCCCCCCGAGGGCGTGAACACTGAAGCTTTCTTT. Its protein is CATSPPEGVNTEAFF.